The 16 T cell receptor beta chains reported below all come from one sample, sequenced in a study of CD8+ T cells in alopecia areata. Regarding treatment: oral pan-JAK inhibitor, 5-10 mg twice daily. RNA extraction was followed by reverse transcription into cDNA, which acted as the sequencing template. Repertoires were generated with immunoSEQ multiplex PCR, while TCRdb's copy carries only in-frame clones and drops some. The table records 150,000 to 200,000 clones, about three fifths of them present only once. The source was CD4+ T cells sorted from blood, collected at week 4, from a patient treated with tofacitinib. Source of these receptors: a human donor with alopecia areata.

The chain joins TRBV30 to TRBJ1-2, with unresolved D. Per the germline V gene, CDR1 is GTSNPN and CDR2 is SVGIG (reference sequence). V lost 1 base and J 4 bases, leaving 7 bases between the germline ends. The CDR3 spans 12 residues. CDR3 nucleotide sequence: TGTGCCTGGAGTGAAAGGCGCTATGGCTACACCTTC. Amino acids: CAWSERRYGYTF.

The V call is TRBV29-1, the J call TRBJ1-1; D not resolved. Trimming took off 7 bases at V and 4 bases at J, with 7 bases between the two ends. Germline CDR1 reads SQVTM; CDR2 reads ANQGSEA. The CDR3 covers 10 residues. The CDR3 spells CSARGTEAFF. The CDR3, as DNA: TGCAGCGCCCGGGGCACTGAAGCTTTCTTT.

The chain links TRBV14 to TRBJ2-4; D is tentatively TRBD1 or TRBD2 (6 bases each). Germline V gene data show CDR1 as SGHDN and CDR2 as FVKESK. Between the trimmed V and J ends, which lost 3 bases and 3 bases, there was a span of 12 bases. CDR3 length: 15 amino acids. The CDR3 loop is CASSHHREDKNIQYF. The CDR3 DNA sequence: TGTGCCAGCAGCCACCACAGGGAGGACAAAAACATTCAGTACTTC.

The CDR3 reads CSTYRQSSYNEQFF. For the CDR3, the DNA is TGCAGCACCTACAGGCAAAGCTCCTACAATGAGCAGTTCTTC. The chain joins TRBV29-1 to TRBJ2-1; D perhaps matches TRBD1 (5 bases). The CDR3 covers 14 residues. Trimming stripped 8 bases from V and 0 bases from J, with 14 bases between. Germline V CDR1 and CDR2: SQVTM, ANQGSEA.

The genes are TRBV30 and TRBJ1-2; 11 nucleotides align to TRBD1. The V and J ends lost 4 bases and 6 bases, in that order; junction bases with no gene match: 4. This CDR3 has 13 amino acids. The germline CDR1 and CDR2 sequences are GTSNPN and SVGIG (reference sequence). The CDR3 loop is CAWNGQGADGYTF. DNA of the CDR3: TGTGCCTGGAATGGACAGGGGGCAGATGGCTACACCTTC.

This clone was observed a handful of times. The gene calls are TRBV29-1 and TRBJ2-7; D is unresolved. The CDR3 covers 10 residues. V dropped 6 bases and J dropped 4 bases, with 7 bases sitting between them. Germline values: CDR1 SQVTM, CDR2 ANQGSEA. The DNA of the CDR3 is TGCAGCGTCACAGAATACGAGCAGTACTTC. Its translation is CSVTEYEQYF.

The CDR3 here is CASRDSSYEQYF. The DNA for the CDR3 is TGTGCCAGCAGGGACAGCTCCTACGAGCAGTACTTC. This chain joins TRBV2 and TRBJ2-7, with a tentative D call TRBD1 (6 bases). V gave up 6 bases and J gave up 0 bases, with 6 bases separating them. CDR1 and CDR2 from the germline V gene are SNHLY and FYNNEI. The CDR3 consists of 12 residues.

The table lists this clone with a few counts. This sequence joins TRBV11-2 and TRBJ2-3; D might be TRBD2 (6 bases). Germline assignment: CDR1 SGHAT and CDR2 FQNNGV. The CDR3 is 17 residues long. The ends were cut back, 2 bases at V and 4 bases at J, with 19 bases in the middle. The CDR3 spells CASSLRSSSVSADTQYF. Written as DNA, the CDR3 is TGTGCCAGCAGCTTAAGAAGTTCTAGCGTGTCAGCAGATACGCAGTATTTT. The full variable domain, with the rest looked up from reference TRBV11-2 and TRBJ2-3, is EAGVAQSPRYKIIEKRQSVAFWCNPISGHATLYWYQQILGQGPKLLIQFQNNGVVDDSQLPKDRFSAERLKGVDSTLKIQPAKLEDSAVYLCASSLRSSSVSADTQYFGPGTRLTVL.

This clone was found once. The chain combines TRBV12-2 with TRBJ2-3; the D call in the table, TRBD2, was not verified against the DNA. TRBV12-2 is deemed a pseudogene. The CDR3 has 13 residues. The CDR3 DNA sequence: TGTGCAAGTCGCTCGAGGTATACAGATACGCAGTATTTT. It yields the protein CASRSRYTDTQYF.

V usage is TRBV27 and J usage is TRBJ2-5, with TRBD1 matching 7 bases. This CDR3 region has 14 residues. Germline CDR1 is MNHEY and CDR2 is SMNVEV (reference sequence). With V trimmed by 6 bases and J by 2 bases, 6 bases remained unmatched. The CDR3 here is CASSRRDSQETQYF. CDR3 bases: TGTGCCAGCAGCCGCCGGGACAGTCAAGAGACCCAGTACTTC.

V and J are TRBV29-1 and TRBJ2-5; 8 positions match TRBD2. The ends lost 3 bases at V and 6 bases at J; junction bases unmatched: 9. The germline V gene encodes CDR1 SQVTM and CDR2 ANQGSEA. This CDR3 is built from 14 residues. The CDR3 spells CSVEGLGPFKTQYF. The CDR3 nucleotides are TGCAGCGTTGAGGGACTAGGGCCGTTTAAGACCCAGTACTTC.

V usage is TRBV7-2 and J usage is TRBJ1-2, with 7 bases fitting TRBD1. Germline-derived CDR1 and CDR2 are SGHTA and FQGNSA. There are 14 residues in the CDR3. Germline trimming cut 3 bases from V and 4 bases from J; bases unmatched to any gene: 5. This CDR3 is CASSLMTGTYGYTF. DNA of the CDR3: TGTGCCAGCAGCTTGATGACAGGGACCTATGGCTACACCTTC.

The chain is built from TRBV29-1 and TRBJ1-2; TRBD1 agrees at 10 bases. Trimming took 6 bases from V and 4 from J; bases not matched to a gene: 8. CDR3 length: 14 amino acids. In germline, CDR1 is SQVTM, CDR2 ANQGSEA. CDR3 protein: CSVRDRGNSYGYTF. The CDR3 DNA reads TGCAGCGTCCGGGACAGGGGAAACAGCTATGGCTACACCTTC.

This clone was seen a handful of times. V and J are TRBV6-6 and TRBJ1-4; 7 bases map to TRBD1. The CDR3 is made up of 13 amino acids. Germline-derived CDR1 and CDR2 are MNHNY and SVGAGI (reference sequence). After removal of 5 bases from V and 11 bases from J, the junction contained 8 bases not matched to a gene. The CDR3 protein is CASSDSGQRKLFF. As DNA, the CDR3 is TGTGCCAGCAGTGATTCGGGACAGCGGAAACTGTTTTTT.

This rearrangement joins TRBV30 to TRBJ1-5, with a tentative D call TRBD1 (5 bases). Looked up from germline, CDR1 is GTSNPN and CDR2 is SVGIG (reference sequence). Trimming took 4 bases from V and 5 from J, leaving 12 bases between them. This CDR3 is built from 13 residues. The CDR3 nucleotides read TGTGCCTGGACCCGGGCGGGACATCAGCCCCAGCATTTT. Its protein is CAWTRAGHQPQHF.

This clone was seen more than once but under ten times. The CDR3 bases are TGTGCCAGCAGTGAATCTGGGGGGAGAAACTACGAGCAGTACTTC. As protein: CASSESGGRNYEQYF. V is TRBV25-1 and J is TRBJ2-7, with D perhaps TRBD2 (6 bases). The germline CDR1 and CDR2 sequences are MGHDK and SYGVNS. The CDR3 length is 15 residues. V lost 1 base and J lost 3, with 13 bases in between.